This entry concerns a single TCR beta chain. Its target is not known. V gave up 1 base and J gave up 2 bases, with 12 bases separating them. The length of the CDR3 is 16 residues. Germline-derived CDR1 and CDR2 are MNHEY and SVGAGI. The source of the sample is a study of a mutant IDH1 vaccine in newly diagnosed glioma. The overall study: Antecedent treatment encompassed radiotherapy, temozolomide, or their combination; the majority received both.

As for time point: baseline, week 1 (first vaccination visit). Treatment noted: pre-vaccination baseline after standard-of-care therapy. TCRdb keeps only in-frame clones here, not all; method: immunoSEQ multiplex PCR. The sample records about 21,000 clones, 70% to 90% being singletons. Whole-study results and caveats: Patients showed vaccine-induced immune responses at a rate of about 93%. No link was apparently found between pseudoprogression and changes in top peripheral T cell clonotypes.

The receptor was isolated from a man aged 35-49 years with glioma. The chain recombines TRBV6-5 with TRBJ2-4; unclear D gene. Sample: PBMCs, taken from a glioma patient treated with radiotherapy, temozolomide or both. The CDR3 DNA follows: TGTGCCAGCAGTTACTGGGCCACACGACCCAAAAACATTCAGTACTTC. It is translated as CASSYWATRPKNIQYF.